This TCR beta chain was sequenced for a study of identical twins. TCRdb reanalysed the 5' RACE reads using MiXCR and keeps one entry per CDR3 protein. The table records 1.5 million to 2 million distinct CDR3 sequences, about 32% of them present only once. CDR3 length: 14 amino acids. Germline loops: CDR1 SGHVS, CDR2 FNYEAQ. The junction had 5 bases not matched to a gene; V was cut back by 1 base and J by 5 bases. The sample was cord blood. The origin of this receptor is a newborn girl in good health. V and J are TRBV7-6 and TRBJ2-7, with 7 bases lining up with TRBD2. CDR3 DNA sequence: TGTGCCAGCAGCTTAGGGGGGGACTACCACGAGCAGTACTTC. It translates to CASSLGGDYHEQYF. Full variable domain (outside the CDR3, taken from reference TRBV7-6 and TRBJ2-7): GAGVSQSPRYKVTKRGQDVALRCDPISGHVSLYWYRQALGQGPEFLTYFNYEAQQDKSGLPNDRFSAERPEGSISTLTIQRTEQRDSAMYRCASSLGGDYHEQYFGPGTRLTVT.